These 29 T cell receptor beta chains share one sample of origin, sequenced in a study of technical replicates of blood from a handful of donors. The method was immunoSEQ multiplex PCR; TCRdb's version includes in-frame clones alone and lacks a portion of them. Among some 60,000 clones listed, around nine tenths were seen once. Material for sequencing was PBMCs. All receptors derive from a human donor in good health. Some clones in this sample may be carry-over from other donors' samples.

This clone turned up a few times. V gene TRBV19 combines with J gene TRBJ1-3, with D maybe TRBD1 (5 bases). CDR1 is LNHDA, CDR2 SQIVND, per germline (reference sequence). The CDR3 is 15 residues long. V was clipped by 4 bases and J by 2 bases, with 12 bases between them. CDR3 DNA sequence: TGTGCCAGTAGTAGTACAGGATTAACTGGAAACACCATATATTTT. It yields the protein CASSSTGLTGNTIYF.

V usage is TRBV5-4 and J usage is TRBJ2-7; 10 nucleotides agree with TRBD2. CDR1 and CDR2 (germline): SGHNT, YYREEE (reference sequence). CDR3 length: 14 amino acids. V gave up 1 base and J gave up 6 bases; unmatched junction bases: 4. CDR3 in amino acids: CASSLRRTSGEQYF. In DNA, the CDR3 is TGTGCCAGCAGCTTGAGAAGGACTAGCGGCGAGCAGTACTTC.

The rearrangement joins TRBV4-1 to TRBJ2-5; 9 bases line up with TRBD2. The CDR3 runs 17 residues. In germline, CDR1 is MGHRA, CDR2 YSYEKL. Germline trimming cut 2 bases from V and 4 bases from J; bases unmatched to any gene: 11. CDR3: CASSQTPGRGRGETQYF. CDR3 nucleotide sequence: TGCGCCAGCAGCCAAACCCCAGGGCGCGGGAGGGGAGAGACCCAGTACTTC.

CDR3 region: CASSLDRGSPYGYTF. CDR3 nucleotides: TGCGCCAGCAGCTTGGACAGGGGCTCACCCTATGGCTACACCTTC. This chain connects TRBV5-1 to TRBJ1-2; 7 bases match TRBD1. The CDR3 loop spans 15 amino acids. The V gene end was trimmed by 0 bases and the J gene end by 4 bases; junction bases not matched to a gene: 6. Germline CDR1 SGHRS, CDR2 YFSETQ.

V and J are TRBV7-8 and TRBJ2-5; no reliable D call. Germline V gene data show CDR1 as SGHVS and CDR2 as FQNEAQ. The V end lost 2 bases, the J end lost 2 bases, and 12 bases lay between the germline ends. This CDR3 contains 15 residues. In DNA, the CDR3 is TGTGCCAGCAGCTTACTGGTTTTAGCACAAGAGACCCAGTACTTC. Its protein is CASSLLVLAQETQYF.

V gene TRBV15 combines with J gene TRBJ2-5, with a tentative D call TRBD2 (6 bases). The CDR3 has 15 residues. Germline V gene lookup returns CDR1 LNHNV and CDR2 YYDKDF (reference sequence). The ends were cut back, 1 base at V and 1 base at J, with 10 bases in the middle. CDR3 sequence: CATSRGGELQETQYF. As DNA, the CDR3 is TGTGCCACCAGCAGAGGGGGGGAACTCCAAGAGACCCAGTACTTC.

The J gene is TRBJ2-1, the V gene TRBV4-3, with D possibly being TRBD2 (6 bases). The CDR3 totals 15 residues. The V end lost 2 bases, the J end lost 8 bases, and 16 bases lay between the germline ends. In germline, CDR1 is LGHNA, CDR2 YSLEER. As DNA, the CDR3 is TGCGCCAGCAGCCAACTAGGGACTTGGGTTCATGAGCAGTTCTTC. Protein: CASSQLGTWVHEQFF.

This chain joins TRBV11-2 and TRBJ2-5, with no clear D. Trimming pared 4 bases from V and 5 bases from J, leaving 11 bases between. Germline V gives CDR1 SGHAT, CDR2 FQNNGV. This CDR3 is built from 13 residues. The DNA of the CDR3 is TGTGCCAGCAGCTCCGCTCCCGGGGAGACCCAGTACTTC. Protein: CASSSAPGETQYF.

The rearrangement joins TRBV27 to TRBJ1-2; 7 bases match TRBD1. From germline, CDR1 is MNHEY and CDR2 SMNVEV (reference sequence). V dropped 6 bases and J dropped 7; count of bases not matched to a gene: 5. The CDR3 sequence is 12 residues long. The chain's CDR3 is CASSQQGFGYTF. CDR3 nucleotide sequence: TGTGCCAGCAGCCAACAGGGGTTTGGCTACACCTTC.

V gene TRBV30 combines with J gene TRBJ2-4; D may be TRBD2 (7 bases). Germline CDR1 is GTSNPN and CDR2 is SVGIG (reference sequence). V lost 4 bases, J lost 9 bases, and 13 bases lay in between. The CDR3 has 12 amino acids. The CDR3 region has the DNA TGTGCCTGGATAAGGGAGGGGGGCATTCAGTACTTC. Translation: CAWIREGGIQYF.

CDR3 DNA sequence: TGTGCCAGCAGCGTAGTAGGGCAGGGGGCTGTGAACACTGAAGCTTTCTTT. Residues: CASSVVGQGAVNTEAFF. The chain joins TRBV9 to TRBJ1-1; 8 bases are shared with TRBD1. The CDR3 has 17 residues. CDR1 is SGDLS and CDR2 is YYNGEE in the germline V gene. The ends lost 0 bases at V and 0 bases at J; junction bases unmatched: 7.

Here the CDR3 reads CASRKTGHSTDTQYF. As DNA, the CDR3 is TGTGCCAGCCGGAAGACGGGACATAGCACAGATACGCAGTATTTT. The J gene is TRBJ2-3, the V gene TRBV6-5; tentative D call: TRBD1 (6 bases). This CDR3 spans 15 amino acids. Germline values: CDR1 MNHEY, CDR2 SVGAGI. V was trimmed by 8 bases and J by 0 bases, leaving 15 bases between them.

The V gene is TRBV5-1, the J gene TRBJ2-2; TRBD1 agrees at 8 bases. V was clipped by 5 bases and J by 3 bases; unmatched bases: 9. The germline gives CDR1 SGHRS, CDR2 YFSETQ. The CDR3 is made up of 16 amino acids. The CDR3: CASRPGTGDYTGELFF. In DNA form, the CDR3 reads TGCGCCAGCAGACCTGGGACAGGAGATTACACCGGGGAGCTGTTTTTT.

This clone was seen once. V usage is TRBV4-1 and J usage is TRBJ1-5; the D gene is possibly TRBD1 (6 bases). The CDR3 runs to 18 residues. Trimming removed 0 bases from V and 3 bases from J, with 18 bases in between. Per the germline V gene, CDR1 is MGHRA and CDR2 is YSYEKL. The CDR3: CASSQDGGARVANQPQHF. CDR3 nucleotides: TGCGCCAGCAGCCAAGATGGGGGGGCCCGCGTGGCCAATCAGCCCCAGCATTTT.

DNA for the CDR3: TGTGCCAGCAGCCCCTACACCGGGGAGCTGTTTTTT. Translating it yields CASSPYTGELFF. The V gene is TRBV4-2, the J gene TRBJ2-2; no clear D. The CDR3 extends over 12 amino acids. Trimming cost V 4 bases and J 3 bases, with 3 bases left between them. Germline CDR1 LGHNA, CDR2 YNFKEQ.

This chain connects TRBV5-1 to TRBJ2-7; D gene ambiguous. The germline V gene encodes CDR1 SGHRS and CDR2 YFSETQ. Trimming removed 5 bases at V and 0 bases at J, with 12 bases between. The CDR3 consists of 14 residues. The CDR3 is CASRFVAGSYEQYF. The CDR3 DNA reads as TGCGCCAGCAGGTTCGTAGCCGGCTCCTACGAGCAGTACTTC.

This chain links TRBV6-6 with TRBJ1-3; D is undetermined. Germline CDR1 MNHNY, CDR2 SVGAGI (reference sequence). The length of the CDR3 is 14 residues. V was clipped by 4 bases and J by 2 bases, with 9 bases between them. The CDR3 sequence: CASSFVVAGNTIYF. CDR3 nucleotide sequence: TGTGCCAGCAGTTTTGTAGTCGCTGGAAACACCATATATTTT.

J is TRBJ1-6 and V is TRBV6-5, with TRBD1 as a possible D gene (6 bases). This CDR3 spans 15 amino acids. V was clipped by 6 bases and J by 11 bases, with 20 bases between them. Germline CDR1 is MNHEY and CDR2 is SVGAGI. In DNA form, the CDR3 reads TGTGCCAGCAGGACAACCGGGACATCCTCAACACCCCTCCACTTT. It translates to CASRTTGTSSTPLHF.

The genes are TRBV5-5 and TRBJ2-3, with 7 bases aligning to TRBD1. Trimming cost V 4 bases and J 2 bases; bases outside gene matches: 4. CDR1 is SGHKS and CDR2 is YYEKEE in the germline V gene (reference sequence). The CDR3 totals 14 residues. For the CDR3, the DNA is TGTGCCAGCAGCACGGGACAGCACACAGATACGCAGTATTTT. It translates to CASSTGQHTDTQYF.

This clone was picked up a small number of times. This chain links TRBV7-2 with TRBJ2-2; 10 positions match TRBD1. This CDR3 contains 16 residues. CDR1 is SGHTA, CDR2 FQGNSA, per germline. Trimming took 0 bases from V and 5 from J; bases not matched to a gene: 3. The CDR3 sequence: CASSLAGQGRTGELFF. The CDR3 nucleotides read TGTGCCAGCAGCTTAGCGGGACAGGGGAGGACCGGGGAGCTGTTTTTT.

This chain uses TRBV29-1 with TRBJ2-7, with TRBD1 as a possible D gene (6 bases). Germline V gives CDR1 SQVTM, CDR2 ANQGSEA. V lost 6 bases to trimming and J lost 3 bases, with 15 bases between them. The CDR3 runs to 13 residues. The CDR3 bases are TGCAGCGTAAGGGACACCGCAGACTACGAGCAGTACTTC. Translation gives CSVRDTADYEQYF.

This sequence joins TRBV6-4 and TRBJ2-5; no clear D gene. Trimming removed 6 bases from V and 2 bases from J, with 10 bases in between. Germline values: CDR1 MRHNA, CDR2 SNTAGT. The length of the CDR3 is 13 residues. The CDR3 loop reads CASRLHEQETQYF. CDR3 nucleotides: TGTGCCAGCAGACTACACGAACAAGAGACCCAGTACTTC.

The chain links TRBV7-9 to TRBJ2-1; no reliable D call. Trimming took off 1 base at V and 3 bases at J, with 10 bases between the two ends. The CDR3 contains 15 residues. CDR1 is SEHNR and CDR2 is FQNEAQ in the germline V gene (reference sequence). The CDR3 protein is CASSLDYGGYNEQFF. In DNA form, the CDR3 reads TGTGCCAGCAGCTTAGATTACGGCGGCTACAATGAGCAGTTCTTC.

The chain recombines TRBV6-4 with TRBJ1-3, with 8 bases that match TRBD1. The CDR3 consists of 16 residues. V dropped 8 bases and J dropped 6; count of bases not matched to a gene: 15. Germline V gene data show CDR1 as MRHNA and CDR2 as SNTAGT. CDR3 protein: CASCPRDRTRLNTIYF. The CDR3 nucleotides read TGTGCCAGCTGCCCCCGGGACAGGACGAGGTTAAACACCATATATTTT.

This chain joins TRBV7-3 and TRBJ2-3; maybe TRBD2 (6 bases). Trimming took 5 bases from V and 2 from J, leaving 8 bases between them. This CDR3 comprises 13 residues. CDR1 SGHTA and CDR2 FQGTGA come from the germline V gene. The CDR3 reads CASSVAVTDTQYF. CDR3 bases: TGTGCCAGCAGCGTAGCGGTCACAGATACGCAGTATTTT.

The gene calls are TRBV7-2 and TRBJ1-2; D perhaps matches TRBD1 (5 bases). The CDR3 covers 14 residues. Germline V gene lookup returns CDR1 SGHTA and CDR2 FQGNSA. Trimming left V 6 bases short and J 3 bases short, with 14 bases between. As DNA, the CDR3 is TGTGCCAGCAGGTCATCGCCAGGGCACTATGGCTACACCTTC. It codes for CASRSSPGHYGYTF.

The CDR3 loop reads CASSRQGPSTEAFF. DNA for the CDR3: TGTGCCAGCAGTAGACAGGGACCAAGCACTGAAGCTTTCTTT. This rearrangement joins TRBV2 to TRBJ1-1; 7 nucleotides line up with TRBD1. Trimming at V came to 5 bases and at J to 4 bases, leaving 7 bases not matched to a gene. This CDR3 region has 14 residues. Per the germline V gene, CDR1 is SNHLY and CDR2 is FYNNEI.

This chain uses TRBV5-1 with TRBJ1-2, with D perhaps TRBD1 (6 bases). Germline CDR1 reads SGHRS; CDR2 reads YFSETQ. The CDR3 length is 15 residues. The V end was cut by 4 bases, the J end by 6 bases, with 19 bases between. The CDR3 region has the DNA TGCGCCAGCAGCCAGCTGGGACACCGCACAGATGGCTACACCTTC. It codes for CASSQLGHRTDGYTF.

The CDR3 coding sequence is TGTGCCAGCAGCTCACCCTCAGGGGGCACTAATGAAAAACTGTTTTTT. Its protein product is CASSSPSGGTNEKLFF. The rearrangement links TRBV7-2 to TRBJ1-4, with 8 positions matching TRBD1. Germline lookup yields CDR1 SGHTA and CDR2 FQGNSA. J was trimmed by 2 bases and V by 4 bases; bases with no gene match: 6. The CDR3 is made up of 16 amino acids.